These 14 T cell receptor beta chains came from one sample sequenced in a study of T cells in Graves' hyperthyroidism and ophthalmopathy. RNA transcripts were the template for amplifying TCR beta CDR3 regions. TCR CDR3 regions were first amplified by RT-PCR with HTBI primers. Each CDR3 protein gets one entry after TCRdb re-called the multiplex PCR reads with MiXCR. The table shows 250,000 to 300,000 distinct CDR3 sequences, with roughly an eighth occurring only once. Sequencing input: blood. The receptors shown here come from a woman aged 40 to 50 with Graves' hyperthyroidism.

This clonotype was recorded at least ten times. The chain employs TRBV7-8 and TRBJ2-7; 7 bases line up with TRBD1. This CDR3 is built from 14 residues. V lost 5 bases, J lost 7 bases, and 11 bases stayed unmatched. CDR1 and CDR2 from the germline V gene are SGHVS and FQNEAQ. This chain's CDR3 is CASSPRDRALEQYF. Written as DNA, the CDR3 is TGTGCCAGCAGCCCTCGTGACAGGGCATTGGAGCAGTACTTC.

This clonotype was detected ten times or more. The rearrangement joins TRBV5-1 to TRBJ2-1; TRBD2 matches at 7 bases. Germline assignment: CDR1 SGHRS and CDR2 YFSETQ. The CDR3 consists of 13 residues. V was pared by 6 bases and J by 7 bases, with 7 bases of the junction left unmatched. CDR3: CASMTSTRNEQFF. The CDR3 nucleotides are TGCGCCAGCATGACTAGCACGAGGAATGAGCAGTTCTTC.

This clonotype turned up a few times. Just one base apart from a much larger clone, this may be a read error. V and J are TRBV20-1 and TRBJ2-5, with 8 bases identical to TRBD1. Germline V gives CDR1 DFQATT, CDR2 SNEGSKA (reference sequence). J gave up 7 bases and V 5 bases, and 15 bases lay outside the gene matches. The length of the CDR3 is 15 residues. In nucleotides, the CDR3 is TGCAGTGCTGGCTCCTCAGGGGGCTCGGTTGGGACCCAGTACTTC. Translating gives CSAGSSGGSVGTQYF.

This clonotype was found a few times. The chain has TRBV18 and TRBJ1-4; no definite D call. Germline CDR1 is KGHSH and CDR2 is LQKENI. The CDR3 contains 15 residues. Trimming removed 6 bases from V and 0 bases from J, with 11 bases in between. The CDR3: CASSPLRATNEKLFF. CDR3 coding DNA: TGTGCCAGCTCCCCGCTCCGAGCAACTAATGAAAAACTGTTTTTT.

This clonotype was seen a handful of times. The chain has TRBV4-2 and TRBJ2-3; D is undetermined. Looked up from germline, CDR1 is LGHNA and CDR2 is YNFKEQ. V was pared by 0 bases and J by 0 bases, with 4 bases between. The CDR3 runs to 14 residues. The CDR3 is CASSQEGSTDTQYF. The CDR3, as DNA: TGTGCCAGCAGCCAAGAAGGTAGCACAGATACGCAGTATTTT.

This clonotype was seen a few times. The V and J genes are TRBV20-1 and TRBJ2-3, with D perhaps matching TRBD2 (5 bases). CDR1 and CDR2 from the germline V gene are DFQATT and SNEGSKA (reference sequence). The V end lost 2 bases, the J end lost 6 bases, and 21 bases lay between the germline ends. This CDR3 contains 16 residues. CDR3 in DNA: TGCAGTGCTAGAAGGTTGTCTCGAGGGCCGGGGGATACGCAGTATTTT. Its protein is CSARRLSRGPGDTQYF.

This clonotype came up many times. The chain uses TRBV7-9 and TRBJ1-5; 7 bases line up with TRBD1. This CDR3 is 17 amino acids long. Germline assignment: CDR1 SEHNR and CDR2 FQNEAQ (reference sequence). V lost 0 bases to trimming and J lost 4 bases; unmatched junction nucleotides: 9. In DNA form, the CDR3 reads TGTGCCAGCAGCTTAGCGTCCGTCGGGACAGAAAATCAGCCCCAGCATTTT. As protein: CASSLASVGTENQPQHF.

This clonotype was found many times. This chain uses TRBV20-1 with TRBJ1-5, with D perhaps matching TRBD1 (6 bases). Germline loops: CDR1 DFQATT, CDR2 SNEGSKA (reference sequence). The V and J ends lost 5 bases and 4 bases respectively, with 15 bases between them. The CDR3 has 14 residues. The CDR3 DNA sequence: TGCAGTGCTTCAACAGGGAACCTTAATCAGCCCCAGCATTTT. Its translation is CSASTGNLNQPQHF.

This clonotype was picked up many times. The rearrangement joins TRBV30 to TRBJ1-5; no clear D. Germline CDR1 and CDR2: GTSNPN and SVGIG (reference sequence). Trimming stripped 2 bases from V and 6 bases from J, with 14 bases between. The CDR3 runs 14 residues. The CDR3 loop reads CAWSKGQAGQPQHF. As DNA, the CDR3 is TGTGCCTGGAGTAAAGGTCAGGCAGGTCAGCCCCAGCATTTT.

Notes on this clonotype: A much larger clone lies one base from this, so it may be a read error. CDR3 coding DNA: TGTGCCAGCAGTTCACTAGCCAAATCCCTCAATGAGCAGTACTTC. Its translation: CASSSLAKSLNEQYF. The rearrangement joins TRBV12-3 or TRBV12-4 to TRBJ2-7, with D maybe TRBD2 (6 bases). Trimming pared 4 bases from V and 7 bases from J, leaving 20 bases between. The CDR3 totals 15 residues.

This clonotype was seen ten or more times. This rearrangement joins TRBV19 to TRBJ2-7; maybe TRBD2 (6 bases). V gave up 5 bases and J gave up 4 bases, with 24 bases separating them. Looked up from germline, CDR1 is LNHDA and CDR2 is SQIVND (reference sequence). The CDR3 covers 17 residues. This chain's CDR3 is CASSAGRDFPVGYEQYF. The CDR3 DNA follows: TGTGCCAGTAGTGCCGGCAGGGACTTCCCCGTGGGTTACGAGCAGTACTTC.

In this sample, this clonotype turned up a few times. The chain combines TRBV20-1 with TRBJ1-5; D unresolved. The ends were cut back, 0 bases at V and 0 bases at J, with 6 bases in the middle. Germline CDR1 reads DFQATT; CDR2 reads SNEGSKA (reference sequence). This CDR3 comprises 14 residues. CDR3 region: CSARDLTSNQPQHF. CDR3 coding DNA: TGCAGTGCTAGAGATCTAACTAGCAATCAGCCCCAGCATTTT.

This clonotype appeared many times. The chain's CDR3 is CASSSPGTANTGELFF. The CDR3 DNA follows: TGTGCCAGCAGTTCTCCCGGGACAGCGAACACCGGGGAGCTGTTTTTT. The rearrangement uses TRBV28 and TRBJ2-2; 7 bases are a match to TRBD1. CDR1 is MDHEN and CDR2 is SYDVKM in the germline V gene. The CDR3 consists of 16 residues. Trimming cost V 4 bases and J 0 bases; bases outside gene matches: 5.

This clonotype was counted between two and nine times. This may stem from a read error, because a much larger clone lies one nucleotide away. V is TRBV7-9 and J is TRBJ1-6, with D maybe TRBD1 (6 bases). CDR3 length: 14 amino acids. Germline values: CDR1 SEHNR, CDR2 FQNEAQ (reference sequence). The CDR3 reads CASKGGGYNSPLRF. The CDR3 coding sequence is TGTGCCAGCAAGGGGGGGGGTTATAATTCACCCCTCCGCTTT.